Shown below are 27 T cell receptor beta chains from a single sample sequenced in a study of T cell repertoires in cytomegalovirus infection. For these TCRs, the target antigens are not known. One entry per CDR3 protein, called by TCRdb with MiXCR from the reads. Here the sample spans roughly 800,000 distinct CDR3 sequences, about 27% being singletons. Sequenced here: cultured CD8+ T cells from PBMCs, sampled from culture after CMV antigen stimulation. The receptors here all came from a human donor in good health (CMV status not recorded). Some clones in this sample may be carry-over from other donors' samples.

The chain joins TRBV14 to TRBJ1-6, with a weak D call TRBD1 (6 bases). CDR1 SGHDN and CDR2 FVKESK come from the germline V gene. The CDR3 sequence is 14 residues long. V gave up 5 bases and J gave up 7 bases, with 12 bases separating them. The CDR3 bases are TGTGCCAGCAGCAGGAGAGGGGGGAATTCACCCCTCCACTTT. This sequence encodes CASSRRGGNSPLHF.

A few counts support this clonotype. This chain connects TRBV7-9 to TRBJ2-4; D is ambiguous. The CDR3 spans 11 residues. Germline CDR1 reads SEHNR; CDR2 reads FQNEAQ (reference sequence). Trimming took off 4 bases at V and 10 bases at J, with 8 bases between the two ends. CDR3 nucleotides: TGTGCCAGCAGCTCAGGCCCTATTCAGTACTTC. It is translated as CASSSGPIQYF.

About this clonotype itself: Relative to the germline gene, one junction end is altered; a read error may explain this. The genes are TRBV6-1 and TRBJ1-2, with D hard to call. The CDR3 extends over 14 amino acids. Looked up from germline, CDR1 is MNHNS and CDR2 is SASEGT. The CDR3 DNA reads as TGTGCCAGCAGTGTTGAGGCAGTTTACTATGGCTGCACCTTC. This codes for CASSVEAVYYGCTF.

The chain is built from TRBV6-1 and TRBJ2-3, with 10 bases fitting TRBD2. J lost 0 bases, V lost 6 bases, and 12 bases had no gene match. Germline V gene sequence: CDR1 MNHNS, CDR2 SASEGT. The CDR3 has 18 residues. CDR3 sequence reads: CASSTLAGAVSSTDTQYF. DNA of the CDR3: TGTGCCAGCAGCACCCTAGCGGGGGCAGTCTCTAGCACAGATACGCAGTATTTT.

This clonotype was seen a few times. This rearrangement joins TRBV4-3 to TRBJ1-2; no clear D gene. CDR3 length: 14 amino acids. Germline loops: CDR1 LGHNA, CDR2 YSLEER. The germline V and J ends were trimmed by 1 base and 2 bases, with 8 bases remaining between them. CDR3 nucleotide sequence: TGCGCCAGCAGCCAAGCACCGGGAAACTATGGCTACACCTTC. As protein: CASSQAPGNYGYTF.

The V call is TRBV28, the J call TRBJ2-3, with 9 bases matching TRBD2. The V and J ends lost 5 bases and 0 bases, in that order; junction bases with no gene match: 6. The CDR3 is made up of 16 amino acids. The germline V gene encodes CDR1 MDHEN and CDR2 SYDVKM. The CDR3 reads CASSTIAGESTDTQYF. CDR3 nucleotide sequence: TGTGCCAGCAGTACAATAGCGGGGGAGAGCACAGATACGCAGTATTTT.

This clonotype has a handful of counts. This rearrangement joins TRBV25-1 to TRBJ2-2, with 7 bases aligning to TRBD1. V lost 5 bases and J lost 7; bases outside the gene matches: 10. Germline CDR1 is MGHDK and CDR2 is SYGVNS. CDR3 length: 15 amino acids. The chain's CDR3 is CASSFNRGPSGELFF. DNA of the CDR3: TGTGCCAGCAGTTTTAACAGGGGCCCCAGCGGGGAGCTGTTTTTT.

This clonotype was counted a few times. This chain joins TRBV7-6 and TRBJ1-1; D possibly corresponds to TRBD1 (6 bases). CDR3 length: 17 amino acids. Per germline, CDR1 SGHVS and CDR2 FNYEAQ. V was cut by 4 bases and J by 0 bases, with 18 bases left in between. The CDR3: CASSSRGGASLNTEAFF. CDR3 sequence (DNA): TGTGCCAGCAGCTCCCGGGGGGGGGCCTCCCTGAACACTGAAGCTTTCTTT.

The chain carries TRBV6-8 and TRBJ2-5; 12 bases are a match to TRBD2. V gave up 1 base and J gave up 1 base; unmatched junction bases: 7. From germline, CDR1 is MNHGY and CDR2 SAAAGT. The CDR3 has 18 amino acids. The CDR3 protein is CASSYWRLAGGVQETQYF. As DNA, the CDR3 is TGTGCCAGCAGTTACTGGCGCCTAGCGGGGGGGGTCCAAGAGACCCAGTACTTC.

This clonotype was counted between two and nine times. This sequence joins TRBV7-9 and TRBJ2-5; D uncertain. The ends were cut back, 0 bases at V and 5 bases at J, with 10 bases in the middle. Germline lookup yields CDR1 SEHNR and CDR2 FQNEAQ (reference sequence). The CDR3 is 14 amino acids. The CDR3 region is CASSLAGFVETQYF. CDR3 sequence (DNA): TGTGCCAGCAGCTTAGCGGGATTTGTGGAGACCCAGTACTTC.

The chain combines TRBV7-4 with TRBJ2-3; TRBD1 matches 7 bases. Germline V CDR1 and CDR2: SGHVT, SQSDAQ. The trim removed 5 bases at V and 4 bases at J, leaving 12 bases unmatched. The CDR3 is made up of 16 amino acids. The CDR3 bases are TGTGCCAGCAGCACCGCGACAGGGCCCTCCTCAGATACGCAGTATTTT. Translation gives CASSTATGPSSDTQYF.

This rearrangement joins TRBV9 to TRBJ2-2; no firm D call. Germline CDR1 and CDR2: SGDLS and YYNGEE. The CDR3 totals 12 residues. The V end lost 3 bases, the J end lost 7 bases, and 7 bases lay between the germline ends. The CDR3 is CASSATHGELFF. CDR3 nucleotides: TGTGCCAGCAGCGCTACCCACGGGGAGCTGTTTTTT.

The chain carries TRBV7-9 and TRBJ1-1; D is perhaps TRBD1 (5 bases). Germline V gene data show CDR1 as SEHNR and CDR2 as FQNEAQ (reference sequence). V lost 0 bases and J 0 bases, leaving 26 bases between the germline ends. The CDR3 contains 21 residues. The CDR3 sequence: CASSLAKATSGLDDMNTEAFF. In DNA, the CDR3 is TGTGCCAGCAGCTTAGCAAAGGCAACGTCAGGGCTCGATGACATGAACACTGAAGCTTTCTTT.

The CDR3, as DNA: TGTGCCAGCAGGGTAGGTCCGGAATATAGCAATCAGCCCCAGCATTTT. This encodes CASRVGPEYSNQPQHF. The chain joins TRBV12-3 or TRBV12-4 to TRBJ1-5; D unresolved. V was shortened by 6 bases and J by 0 bases, with 15 bases between the two germline ends. The CDR3 is 16 amino acids.

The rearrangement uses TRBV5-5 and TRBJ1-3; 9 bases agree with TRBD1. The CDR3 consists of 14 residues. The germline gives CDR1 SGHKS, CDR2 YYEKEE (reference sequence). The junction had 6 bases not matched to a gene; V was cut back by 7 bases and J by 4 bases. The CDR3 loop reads CASGNRGHGNTIYF. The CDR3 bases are TGTGCCAGCGGAAACAGGGGGCACGGAAACACCATATATTTT.

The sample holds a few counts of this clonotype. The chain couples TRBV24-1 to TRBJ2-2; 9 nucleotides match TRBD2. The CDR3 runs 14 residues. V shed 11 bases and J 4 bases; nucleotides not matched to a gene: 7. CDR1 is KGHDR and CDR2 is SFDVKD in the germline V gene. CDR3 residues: CAIESGGPTGELFF. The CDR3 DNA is TGTGCCATTGAGAGCGGGGGGCCCACCGGGGAGCTGTTTTTT.

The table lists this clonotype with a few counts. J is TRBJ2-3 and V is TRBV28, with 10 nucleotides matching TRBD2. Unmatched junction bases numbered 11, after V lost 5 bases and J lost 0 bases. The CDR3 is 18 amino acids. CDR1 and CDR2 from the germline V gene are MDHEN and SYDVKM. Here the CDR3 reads CASSIIAGGPTSTDTQYF. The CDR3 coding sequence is TGTGCCAGCAGTATCATAGCGGGGGGACCGACTAGCACAGATACGCAGTATTTT.

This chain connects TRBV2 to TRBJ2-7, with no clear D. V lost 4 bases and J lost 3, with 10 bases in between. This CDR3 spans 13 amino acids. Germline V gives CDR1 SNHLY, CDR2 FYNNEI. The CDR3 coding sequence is TGTGCCAGCAGTGCCAGGTCCCTCTACGAGCAGTACGTC. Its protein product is CASSARSLYEQYV.

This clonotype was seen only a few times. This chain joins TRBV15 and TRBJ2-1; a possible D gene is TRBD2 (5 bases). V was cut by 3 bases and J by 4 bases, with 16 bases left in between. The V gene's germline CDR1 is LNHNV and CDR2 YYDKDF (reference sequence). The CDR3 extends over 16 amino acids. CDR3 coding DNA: TGTGCCACCAGCAGGCGGCGGGTCGGGAAGTACAATGAGCAGTTCTTC. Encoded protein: CATSRRRVGKYNEQFF.

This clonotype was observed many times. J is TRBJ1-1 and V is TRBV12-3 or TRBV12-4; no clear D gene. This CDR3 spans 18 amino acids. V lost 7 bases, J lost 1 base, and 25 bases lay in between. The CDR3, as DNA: TGTGCCAGCACGAAAGCCCGGAGCCATTCCCCCCAGAACACTGAAGCTTTCTTT. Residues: CASTKARSHSPQNTEAFF.

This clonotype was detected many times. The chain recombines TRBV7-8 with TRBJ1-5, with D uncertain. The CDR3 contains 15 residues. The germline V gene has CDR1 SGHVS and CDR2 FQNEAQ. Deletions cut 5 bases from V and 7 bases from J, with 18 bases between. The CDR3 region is CASSIRTDRNQPQHF. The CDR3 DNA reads TGTGCCAGCAGCATCAGGACTGATCGAAACCAGCCCCAGCATTTT.

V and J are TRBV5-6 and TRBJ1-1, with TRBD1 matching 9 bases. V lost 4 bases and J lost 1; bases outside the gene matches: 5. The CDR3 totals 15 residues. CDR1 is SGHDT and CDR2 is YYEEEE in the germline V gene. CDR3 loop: CASSGTGYENTEAFF. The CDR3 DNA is TGTGCCAGCAGCGGGACAGGGTACGAGAACACTGAAGCTTTCTTT.

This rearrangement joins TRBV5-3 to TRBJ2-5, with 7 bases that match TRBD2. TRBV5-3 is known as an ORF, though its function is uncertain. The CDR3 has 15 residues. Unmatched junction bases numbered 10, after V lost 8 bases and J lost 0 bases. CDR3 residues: CASSSEAGYQETQYF. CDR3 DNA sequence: TGTGCCAGCAGTAGTGAAGCGGGGTACCAAGAGACCCAGTACTTC.

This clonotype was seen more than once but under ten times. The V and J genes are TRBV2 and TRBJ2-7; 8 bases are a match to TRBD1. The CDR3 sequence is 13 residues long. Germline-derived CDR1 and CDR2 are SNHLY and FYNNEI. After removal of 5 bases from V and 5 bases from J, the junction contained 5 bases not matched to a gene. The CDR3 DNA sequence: TGTGCCAGCAGTCGGACAGGGCGGAACGAGCAGTACTTC. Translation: CASSRTGRNEQYF.

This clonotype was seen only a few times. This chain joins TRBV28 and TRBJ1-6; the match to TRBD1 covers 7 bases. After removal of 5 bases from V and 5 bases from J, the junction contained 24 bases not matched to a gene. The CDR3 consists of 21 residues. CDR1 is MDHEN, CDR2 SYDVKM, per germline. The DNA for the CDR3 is TGTGCCAGCAGTACCCTTGTTATGGGACAGAAGCTCATTAGGGATAATTCACCCCTCCACTTT. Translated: CASSTLVMGQKLIRDNSPLHF.

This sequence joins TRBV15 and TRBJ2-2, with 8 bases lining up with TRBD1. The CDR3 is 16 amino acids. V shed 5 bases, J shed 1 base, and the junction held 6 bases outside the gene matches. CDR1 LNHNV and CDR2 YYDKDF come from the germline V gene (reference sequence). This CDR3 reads CATSGTGSLNTGELFF. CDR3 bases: TGTGCCACCAGCGGGACAGGTTCCTTGAACACCGGGGAGCTGTTTTTT.

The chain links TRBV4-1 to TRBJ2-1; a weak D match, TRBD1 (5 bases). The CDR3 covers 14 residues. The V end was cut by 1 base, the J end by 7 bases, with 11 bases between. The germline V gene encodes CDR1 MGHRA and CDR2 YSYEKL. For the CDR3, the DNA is TGCGCCAGCAGCCAAGTATCAGGGATAAATGAGCAGTTCTTC. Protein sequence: CASSQVSGINEQFF.